The entry that follows covers one T cell receptor beta chain sequence. Its antigen is currently unknown. The data were obtained in a study of lymphopenia after photon versus proton radiotherapy. Broader study findings: Under photons, naive T cells and diversity fell while effector/memory populations rose. Post-nadir diversity loss with photons came from oligoclonal expansion, particularly CD8+ Temra cells. Survival link was tested only in deceased patients; proton benefit remains a possibility.

Between the trimmed V and J ends, which lost 2 bases and 5 bases, there was a span of 6 bases. This CDR3 contains 13 residues. Per the germline V gene, CDR1 is MNHEY and CDR2 is SVGAGI. Produced via immunoSEQ multiplex PCR; TCRdb's table is partial and in-frame only. There are around 53,000 clones in the sample; around 82% occur only once, and approximately 31% lies in the top ten. V and J are TRBV6-5 and TRBJ2-2; D is unresolved. This TCR derives from a man aged 50-60 years with gastric cancer. The sample consisted of peripheral blood, taken from a patient treated with photon-based radiotherapy. Written as DNA, the CDR3 is TGTGCCAGCAGTTACCCCCATACCGGGGAGCTGTTTTTT. This translates into CASSYPHTGELFF.